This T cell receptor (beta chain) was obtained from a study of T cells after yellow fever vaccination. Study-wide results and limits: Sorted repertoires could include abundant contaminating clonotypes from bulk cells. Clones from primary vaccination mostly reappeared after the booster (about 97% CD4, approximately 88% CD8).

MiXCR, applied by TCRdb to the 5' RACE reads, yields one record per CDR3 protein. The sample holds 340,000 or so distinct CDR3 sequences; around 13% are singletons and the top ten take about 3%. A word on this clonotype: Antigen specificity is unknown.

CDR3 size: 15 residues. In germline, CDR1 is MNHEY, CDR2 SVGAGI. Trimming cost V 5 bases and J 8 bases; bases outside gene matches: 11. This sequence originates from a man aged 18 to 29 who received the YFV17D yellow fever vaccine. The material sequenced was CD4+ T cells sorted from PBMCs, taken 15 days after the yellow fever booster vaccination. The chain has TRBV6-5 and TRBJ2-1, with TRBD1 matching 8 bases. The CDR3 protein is CASSPLDRDRDEQFF. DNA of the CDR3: TGTGCCAGCAGTCCGTTGGACAGGGACCGCGATGAGCAGTTCTTC.